The text below deals with one T cell receptor beta chain. It has no known antigen specificity. Mismatch with germline at one junction end may stem from a read error. To prepare the library, 5' RACE was applied. The sample was run on an Illumina HiSeq 2500. A second PCR of about 7 to 12 cycles was run with a J-beta primer mix and a sample-barcoded 5' primer. A unique molecular identifier was introduced onto each TCR beta cDNA molecule by a template-switch 5' adaptor carrying 12 random nucleotides. At least 2.5 million CDR3-containing paired-end reads were obtained from each sample. The Mint cDNA synthesis kit, primed by a TRBC-specific oligonucleotide, was used to synthesize first-strand cDNA from all RNA. After uracil-DNA glycosylase treatment, a first 18-cycle PCR used universal primers M1SS and BC2_uni_R on all cDNA. The study's processing was this. For normalization, 1 million high-quality reads were randomly selected from each sample, with every read carrying a distinct molecular identifier. Reads with shared molecular identifiers were discarded instead of being binned into consensus sequences. MiTCR, set to a Q25 quality threshold and the strictest error-elimination algorithm, was used for CDR3 identification, clonotype clustering and error correction. A nonparametric unseen species model using Euler transformation provided a lower-bound estimate of total TCR beta diversity. TCRdb ran its own pipeline on the public reads, namely fastp trimming at Q25 and MiXCR clone calling, and kept in-frame beta chains. Each CDR3 protein gets just one entry, which takes the most common genes and DNA from the rows behind it. For this entry, the V and J calls and clone size follow TCRdb and not the study's own pipeline. This sample lists over 1,200,000 distinct CDR3 sequences; approximately 63% were detected once. Over 6.5% of the sample is held by the ten biggest clonotypes.

The CDR3, cysteine through phenylalanine, is 15 amino acids long. Of the read, only the CDR3 DNA is kept; its 45 bases are in frame from base 1. The germline V gene specifies MNHEY as CDR1 and SVGEGT as CDR2. These data originate in a study of blood T cells in healthy people across ages (dated by TCRdb to 2015 to 2017). For the study in its entirety: In model experiments, roughly one uniquely barcoded TCR beta cDNA molecule per two T cells was captured by template switching. Donors were grouped into four age groups: young (average 16 years), middle-aged (roughly 37), aged (62) and long-lived (around 80). Age-related changes in TCR beta repertoire diversity were measured in the study by deep sequencing normalized with unique cDNA molecular identifiers. The study analyzed two additional independent replicas of 1 million unique cDNA reads from the same blood draw for two donors, one aged 18 to 29 and one aged 80 or older. Donors of different ages were randomly distributed across sequencing lanes to avoid experimental bias. Findings and caveats that apply to the study as a whole: Observed TCR beta diversity per million T cells fell roughly linearly with age, and a significant reduction was already apparent by age around 40. Estimates of total diversity based on one million sequenced T cells were regarded as lower bounds and as underestimates. Observed TCR beta diversity correlated strongly with the percentage of naive T cells measured by flow cytometry. Because the CMV infection status of the donors was unknown, age-related changes in expanded clonotypes may potentially have been confounded. The long-lived group showed more naive CD4+ T cells, fewer expanded clones and increased TCR diversity than the aged group, suggesting age selection. Since profiling was done on bulk unsorted PBMCs, naive and antigen-experienced compartments could not be conclusively compared.

The 39 donors, aged about 6 to 95 years, were systemically healthy Caucasian individuals from Russia. Approximately 9 milliliters of peripheral blood were collected from each donor into EDTA-treated Vacutainer tubes. Ficoll-Paque density-gradient centrifugation was used to isolate PBMCs, with at least 6 million obtained per sample. Total RNA, at least 6 micrograms per sample, was extracted from PBMCs with Trizol reagent. The percentages of naive CD45RAhigh/CD27high T cells were determined by flow cytometry on a PBMC aliquot from every donor. The sequence joins TRBV6-2 or TRBV6-3 to TRBJ2-7, with 7 bases in between that match TRBD2. The TCR was taken from a man aged 18 to 29 in good health. Sequenced material: blood. At the DNA level, the sequence is TGTGCCAGCAGTCACTCTAGCGGCCTTTCCTACGAGCAGTACTTC. It translates as CASSHSSGLSYEQYF.